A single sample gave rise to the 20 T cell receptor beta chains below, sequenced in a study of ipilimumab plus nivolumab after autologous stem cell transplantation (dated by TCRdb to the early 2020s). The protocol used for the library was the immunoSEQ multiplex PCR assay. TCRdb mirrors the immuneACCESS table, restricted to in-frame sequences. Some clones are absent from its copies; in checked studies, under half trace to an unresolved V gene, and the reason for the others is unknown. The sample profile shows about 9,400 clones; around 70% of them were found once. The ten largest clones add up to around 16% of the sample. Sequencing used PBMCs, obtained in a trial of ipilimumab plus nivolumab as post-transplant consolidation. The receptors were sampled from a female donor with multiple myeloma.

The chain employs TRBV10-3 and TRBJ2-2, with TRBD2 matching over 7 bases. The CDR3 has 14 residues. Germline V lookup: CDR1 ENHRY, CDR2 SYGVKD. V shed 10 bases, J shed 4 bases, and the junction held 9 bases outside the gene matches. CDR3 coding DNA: TGTGCCACCTCGGGAGGCTCGGGCACCGGGGAGCTGTTTTTT. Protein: CATSGGSGTGELFF.

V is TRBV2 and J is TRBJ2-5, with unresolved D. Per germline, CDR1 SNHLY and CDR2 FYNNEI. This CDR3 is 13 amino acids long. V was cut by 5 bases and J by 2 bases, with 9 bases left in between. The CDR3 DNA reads TGTGCCAGCAGTAGCAATGCGCAAGAGACCCAGTACTTC. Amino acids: CASSSNAQETQYF. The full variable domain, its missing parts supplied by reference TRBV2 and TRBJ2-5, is EPEVTQTPSHQVTQMGQEVILRCVPISNHLYFYWYRQILGQKVEFLVSFYNNEISEKSEIFDDQFSVERPDGSNFTLKIRSTKLEDSAMYFCASSSNAQETQYFGPGTRLLVL.

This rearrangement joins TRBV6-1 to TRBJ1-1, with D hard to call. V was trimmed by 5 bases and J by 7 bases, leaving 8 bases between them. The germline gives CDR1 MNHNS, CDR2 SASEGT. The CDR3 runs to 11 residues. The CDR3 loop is CASSYLGEAFF. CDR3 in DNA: TGTGCCAGCAGTTACCTGGGTGAAGCTTTCTTT.

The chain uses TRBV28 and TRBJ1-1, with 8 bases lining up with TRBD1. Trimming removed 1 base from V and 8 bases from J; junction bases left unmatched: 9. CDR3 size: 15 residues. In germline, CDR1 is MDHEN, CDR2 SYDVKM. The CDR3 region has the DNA TGTGCCAGCAGTTTATTACCGGGGCAGGGGGCGGAAGCTTTCTTT. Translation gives CASSLLPGQGAEAFF.

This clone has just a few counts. The CDR3 reads CASSLGDRPLSGNTIYF. CDR3 bases: TGCGCCAGCAGCTTGGGGGACAGGCCTCTCTCTGGAAACACCATATATTTT. The rearrangement uses TRBV5-1 and TRBJ1-3; the match to TRBD1 covers 8 bases. The germline V gene has CDR1 SGHRS and CDR2 YFSETQ. V lost 0 bases to trimming and J lost 0 bases; unmatched junction nucleotides: 5. The CDR3 length is 17 residues.

Here the CDR3 reads CASSLVGLAGGVQFF. The CDR3 DNA sequence: TGCGCCAGCAGCTTGGTGGGACTAGCGGGAGGGGTGCAGTTCTTC. The chain links TRBV5-1 to TRBJ2-1; 16 bases match TRBD2. Germline trimming cut 0 bases from V and 12 bases from J; bases unmatched to any gene: 3. The germline V gene has CDR1 SGHRS and CDR2 YFSETQ. CDR3 length: 15 amino acids.

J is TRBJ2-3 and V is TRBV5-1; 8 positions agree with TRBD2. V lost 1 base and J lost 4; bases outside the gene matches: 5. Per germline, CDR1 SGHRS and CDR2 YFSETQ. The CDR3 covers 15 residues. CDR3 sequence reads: CASSLYGRAADTQYF. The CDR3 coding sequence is TGCGCCAGCAGCTTGTACGGGAGGGCCGCAGATACGCAGTATTTT.

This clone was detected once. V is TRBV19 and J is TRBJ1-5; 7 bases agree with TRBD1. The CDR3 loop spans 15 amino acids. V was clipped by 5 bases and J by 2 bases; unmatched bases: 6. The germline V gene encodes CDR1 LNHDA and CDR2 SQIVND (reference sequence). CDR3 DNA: TGTGCCAGTAGTCCCGGGACAGCGGGCAATCAGCCCCAGCATTTT. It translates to CASSPGTAGNQPQHF.

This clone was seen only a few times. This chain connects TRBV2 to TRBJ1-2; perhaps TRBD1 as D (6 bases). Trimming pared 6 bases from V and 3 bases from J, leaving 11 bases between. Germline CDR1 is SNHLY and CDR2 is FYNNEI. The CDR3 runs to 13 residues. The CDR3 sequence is CASSFGQYYGYTF. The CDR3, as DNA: TGTGCCAGCAGCTTTGGACAGTACTATGGCTACACCTTC. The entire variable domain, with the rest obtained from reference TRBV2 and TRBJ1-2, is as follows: EPEVTQTPSHQVTQMGQEVILRCVPISNHLYFYWYRQILGQKVEFLVSFYNNEISEKSEIFDDQFSVERPDGSNFTLKIRSTKLEDSAMYFCASSFGQYYGYTFGSGTRLTVV.

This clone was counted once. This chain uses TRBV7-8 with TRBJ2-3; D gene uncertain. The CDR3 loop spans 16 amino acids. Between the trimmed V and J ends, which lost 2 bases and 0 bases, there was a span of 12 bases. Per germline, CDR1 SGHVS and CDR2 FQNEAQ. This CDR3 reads CASSLRRRSSTDTQYF. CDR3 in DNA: TGTGCCAGCAGCTTACGGCGACGATCTAGCACAGATACGCAGTATTTT.

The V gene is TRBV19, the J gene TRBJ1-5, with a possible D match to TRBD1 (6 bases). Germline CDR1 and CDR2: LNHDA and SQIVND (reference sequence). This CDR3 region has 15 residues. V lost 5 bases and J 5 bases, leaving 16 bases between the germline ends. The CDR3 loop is CASSRTGLKDQPQHF. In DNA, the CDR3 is TGTGCCAGTAGTCGAACAGGGTTGAAGGATCAGCCCCAGCATTTT.

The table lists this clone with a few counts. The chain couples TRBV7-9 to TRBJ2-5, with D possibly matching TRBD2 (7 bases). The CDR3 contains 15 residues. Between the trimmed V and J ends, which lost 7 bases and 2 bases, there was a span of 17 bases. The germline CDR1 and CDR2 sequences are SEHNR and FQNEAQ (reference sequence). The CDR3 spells CASNKGGAGQETQYF. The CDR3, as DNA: TGTGCCAGCAACAAGGGGGGGGCGGGACAAGAGACCCAGTACTTC.

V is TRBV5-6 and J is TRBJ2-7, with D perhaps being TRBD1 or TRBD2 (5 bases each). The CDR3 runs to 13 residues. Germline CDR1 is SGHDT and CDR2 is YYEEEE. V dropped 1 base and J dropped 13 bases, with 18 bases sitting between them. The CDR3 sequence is CASSLLGSGTGYF. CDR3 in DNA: TGTGCCAGCAGCTTGCTCGGGTCCGGGACGGGCTACTTC.

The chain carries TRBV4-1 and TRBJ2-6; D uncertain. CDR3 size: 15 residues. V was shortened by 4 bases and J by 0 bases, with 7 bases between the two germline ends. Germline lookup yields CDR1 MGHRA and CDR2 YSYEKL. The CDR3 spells CASSRGSSGANVLTF. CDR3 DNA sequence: TGCGCCAGCAGCCGCGGCAGCTCTGGGGCCAACGTCCTGACTTTC.

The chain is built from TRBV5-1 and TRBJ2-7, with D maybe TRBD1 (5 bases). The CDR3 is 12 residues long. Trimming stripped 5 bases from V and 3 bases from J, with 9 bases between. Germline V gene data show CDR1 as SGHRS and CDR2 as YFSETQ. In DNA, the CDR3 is TGCGCCAGCAGTCCGGACATCTACGAGCAGTACTTC. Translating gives CASSPDIYEQYF.

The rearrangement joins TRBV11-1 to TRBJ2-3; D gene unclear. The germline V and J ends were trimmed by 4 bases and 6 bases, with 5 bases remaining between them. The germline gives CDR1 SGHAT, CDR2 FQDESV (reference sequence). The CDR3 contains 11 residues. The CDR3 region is CASSSSDTQYF. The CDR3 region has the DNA TGTGCCAGCAGCTCATCTGATACGCAGTATTTT.

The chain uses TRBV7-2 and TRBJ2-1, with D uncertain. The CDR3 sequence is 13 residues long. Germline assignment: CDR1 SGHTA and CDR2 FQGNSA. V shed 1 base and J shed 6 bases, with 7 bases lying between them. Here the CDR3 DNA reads TGTGCCAGCAGCTTAGGGGATCTCAATGAGCAGTTCTTC. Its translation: CASSLGDLNEQFF.

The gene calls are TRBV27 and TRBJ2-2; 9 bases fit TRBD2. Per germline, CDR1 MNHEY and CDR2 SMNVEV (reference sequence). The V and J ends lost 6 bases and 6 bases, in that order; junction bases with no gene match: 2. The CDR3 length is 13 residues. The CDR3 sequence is CASRLAGPGELFF. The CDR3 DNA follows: TGTGCCAGCAGGCTAGCGGGGCCCGGGGAGCTGTTTTTT.

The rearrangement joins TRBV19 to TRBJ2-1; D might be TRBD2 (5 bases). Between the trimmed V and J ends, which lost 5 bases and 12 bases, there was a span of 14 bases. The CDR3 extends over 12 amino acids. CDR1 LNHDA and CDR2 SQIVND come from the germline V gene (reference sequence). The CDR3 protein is CASSARTSGQFF. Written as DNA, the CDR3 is TGTGCCAGTAGTGCTCGGACCAGCGGGCAGTTCTTC.

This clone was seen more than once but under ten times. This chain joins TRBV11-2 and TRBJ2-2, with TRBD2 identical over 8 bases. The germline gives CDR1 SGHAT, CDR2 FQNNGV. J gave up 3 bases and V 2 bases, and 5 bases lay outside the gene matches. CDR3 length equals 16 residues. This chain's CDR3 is CASSLFPSGHTGELFF. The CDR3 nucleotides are TGTGCCAGCAGCTTATTTCCTAGCGGGCACACCGGGGAGCTGTTTTTT.